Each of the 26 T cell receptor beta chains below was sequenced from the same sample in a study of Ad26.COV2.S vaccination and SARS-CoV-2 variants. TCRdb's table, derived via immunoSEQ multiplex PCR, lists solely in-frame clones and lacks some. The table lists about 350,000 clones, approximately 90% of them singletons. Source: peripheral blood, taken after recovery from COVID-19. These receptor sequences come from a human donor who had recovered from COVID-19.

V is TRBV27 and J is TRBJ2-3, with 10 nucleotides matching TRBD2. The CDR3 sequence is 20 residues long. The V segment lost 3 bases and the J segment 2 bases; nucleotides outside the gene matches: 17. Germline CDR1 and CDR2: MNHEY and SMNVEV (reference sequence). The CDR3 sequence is CASSLSVQRGGRADTDTQYF. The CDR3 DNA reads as TGTGCCAGCAGTTTGTCCGTCCAGCGGGGGGGCCGTGCGGACACAGATACGCAGTATTTT.

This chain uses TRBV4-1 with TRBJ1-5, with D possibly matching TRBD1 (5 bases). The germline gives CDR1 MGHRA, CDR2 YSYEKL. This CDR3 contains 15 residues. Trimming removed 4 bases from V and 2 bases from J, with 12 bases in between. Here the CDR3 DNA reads TGCGCCAGCAGCCTCCGGCAGGGAGGCAATCAGCCCCAGCATTTT. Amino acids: CASSLRQGGNQPQHF.

The CDR3: CASSLVPANTEAFF. The CDR3 DNA reads TGTGCCAGCAGCTTAGTCCCAGCAAACACTGAAGCTTTCTTT. The V and J genes are TRBV11-2 and TRBJ1-1, with unresolved D. Germline lookup yields CDR1 SGHAT and CDR2 FQNNGV. This CDR3 has 14 amino acids. Trimming pared 1 base from V and 2 bases from J, leaving 8 bases between.

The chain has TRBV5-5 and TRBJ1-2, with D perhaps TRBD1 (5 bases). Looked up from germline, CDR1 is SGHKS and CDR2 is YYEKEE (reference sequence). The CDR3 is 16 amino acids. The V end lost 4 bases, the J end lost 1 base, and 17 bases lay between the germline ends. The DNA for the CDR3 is TGTGCCAGCAGCCCACTTGGGGGTCCGTTTAACTATGGCTACACCTTC. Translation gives CASSPLGGPFNYGYTF.

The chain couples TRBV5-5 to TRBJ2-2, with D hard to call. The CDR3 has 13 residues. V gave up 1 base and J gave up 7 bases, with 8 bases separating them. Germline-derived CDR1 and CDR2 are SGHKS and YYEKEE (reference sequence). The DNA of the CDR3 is TGTGCCAGCAGCTTGAACGAAGGCGGGGAGCTGTTTTTT. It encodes CASSLNEGGELFF. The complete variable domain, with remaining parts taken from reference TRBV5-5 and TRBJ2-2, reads DAGVTQSPTHLIKTRGQQVTLRCSPISGHKSVSWYQQVLGQGPQFIFQYYEKEERGRGNFPDRFSARQFPNYSSELNVNALLLGDSALYLCASSLNEGGELFFGEGSRLTVL.

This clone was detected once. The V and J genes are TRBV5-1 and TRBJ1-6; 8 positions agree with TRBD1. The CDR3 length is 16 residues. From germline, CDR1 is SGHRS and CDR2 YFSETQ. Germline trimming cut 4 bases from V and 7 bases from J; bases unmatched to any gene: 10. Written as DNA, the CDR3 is TGCGCCAGCAGCATCGGACAGGGAGCACCAAATTCACCCCTCCACTTT. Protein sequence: CASSIGQGAPNSPLHF.

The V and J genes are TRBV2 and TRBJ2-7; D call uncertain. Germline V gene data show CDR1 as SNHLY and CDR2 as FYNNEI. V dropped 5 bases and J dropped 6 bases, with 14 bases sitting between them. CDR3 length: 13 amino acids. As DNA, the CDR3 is TGTGCCAGCAGTTCCCCCTCGTGGGGCGAGCAGTACTTC. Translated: CASSSPSWGEQYF.

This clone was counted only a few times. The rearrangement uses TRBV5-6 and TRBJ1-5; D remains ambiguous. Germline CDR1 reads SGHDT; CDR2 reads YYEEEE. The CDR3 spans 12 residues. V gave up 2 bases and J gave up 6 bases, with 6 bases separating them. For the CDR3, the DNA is TGTGCCAGCAGCTTCCGTAGTCAGCCCCAGCATTTT. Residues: CASSFRSQPQHF.

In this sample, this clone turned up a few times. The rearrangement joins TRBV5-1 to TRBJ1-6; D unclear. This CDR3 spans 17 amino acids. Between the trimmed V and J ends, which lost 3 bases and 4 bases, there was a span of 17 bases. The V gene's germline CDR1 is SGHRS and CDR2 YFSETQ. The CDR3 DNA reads TGCGCCAGCAGCTCTGGTCGGTCCCTCGTATATAATTCACCCCTCCACTTT. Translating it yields CASSSGRSLVYNSPLHF.

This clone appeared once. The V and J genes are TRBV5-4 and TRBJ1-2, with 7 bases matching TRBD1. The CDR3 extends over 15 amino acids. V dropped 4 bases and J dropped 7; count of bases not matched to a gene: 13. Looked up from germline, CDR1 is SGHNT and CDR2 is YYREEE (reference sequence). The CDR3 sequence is CASSVRQGDSGGYTF. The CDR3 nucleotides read TGTGCCAGCAGCGTGAGACAGGGAGACAGTGGTGGCTACACCTTC.

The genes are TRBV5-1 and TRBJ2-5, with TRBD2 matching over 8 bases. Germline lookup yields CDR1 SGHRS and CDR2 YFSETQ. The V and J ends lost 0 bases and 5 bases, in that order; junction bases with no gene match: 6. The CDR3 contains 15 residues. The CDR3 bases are TGCGCCAGCAGCTTGGCCCCAGCGGGGGCGGAGACCCAGTACTTC. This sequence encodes CASSLAPAGAETQYF.

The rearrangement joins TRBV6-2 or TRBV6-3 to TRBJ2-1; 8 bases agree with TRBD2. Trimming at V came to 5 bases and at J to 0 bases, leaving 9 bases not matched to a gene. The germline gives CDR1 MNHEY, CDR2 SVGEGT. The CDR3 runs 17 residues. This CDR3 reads CASSHFRGGISYNEQFF. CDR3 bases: TGTGCCAGCAGTCATTTCCGGGGGGGGATCTCCTACAATGAGCAGTTCTTC.

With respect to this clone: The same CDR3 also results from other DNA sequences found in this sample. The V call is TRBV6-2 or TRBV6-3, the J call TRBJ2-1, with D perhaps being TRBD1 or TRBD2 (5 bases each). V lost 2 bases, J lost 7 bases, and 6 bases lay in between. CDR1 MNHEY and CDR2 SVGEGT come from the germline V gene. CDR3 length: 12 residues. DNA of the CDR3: TGTGCCAGCAGTTACGGGGGAAATGAGCAGTTCTTC. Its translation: CASSYGGNEQFF.

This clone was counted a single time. This CDR3 reads CASSYYRGADTQYF. The CDR3 DNA reads TGTGCCAGCAGTTACTACAGGGGCGCGGATACGCAGTATTTT. V usage is TRBV6-5 and J usage is TRBJ2-3; TRBD1 matches 7 bases. The CDR3 sequence is 14 residues long. CDR1 is MNHEY and CDR2 is SVGAGI in the germline V gene. The ends lost 1 base at V and 6 bases at J; junction bases unmatched: 4.

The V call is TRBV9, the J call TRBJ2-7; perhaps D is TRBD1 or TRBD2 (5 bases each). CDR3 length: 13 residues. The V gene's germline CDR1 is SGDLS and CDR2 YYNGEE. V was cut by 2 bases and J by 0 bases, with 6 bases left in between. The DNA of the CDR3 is TGTGCCAGCAGCGTGGGGGACTCCTACGAGCAGTACTTC. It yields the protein CASSVGDSYEQYF. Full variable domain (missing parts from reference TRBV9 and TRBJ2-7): DSGVTQTPKHLITATGQRVTLRCSPRSGDLSVYWYQQSLDQGLQFLIQYYNGEERAKGNILERFSAQQFPDLHSELNLSSLELGDSALYFCASSVGDSYEQYFGPGTRLTVT.

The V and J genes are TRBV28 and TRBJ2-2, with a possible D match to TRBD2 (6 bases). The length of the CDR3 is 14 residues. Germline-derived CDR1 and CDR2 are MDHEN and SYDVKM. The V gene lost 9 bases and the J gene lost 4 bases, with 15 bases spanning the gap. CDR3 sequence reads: CASMNLGGTGELFF. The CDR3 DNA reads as TGTGCCAGTATGAATTTGGGGGGCACCGGGGAGCTGTTTTTT.

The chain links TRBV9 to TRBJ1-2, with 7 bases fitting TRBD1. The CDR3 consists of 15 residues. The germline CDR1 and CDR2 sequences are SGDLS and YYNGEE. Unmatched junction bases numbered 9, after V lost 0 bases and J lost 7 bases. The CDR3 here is CASSVVEGGAGGYTF. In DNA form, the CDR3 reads TGTGCCAGCAGCGTAGTAGAAGGGGGCGCGGGTGGCTACACCTTC.

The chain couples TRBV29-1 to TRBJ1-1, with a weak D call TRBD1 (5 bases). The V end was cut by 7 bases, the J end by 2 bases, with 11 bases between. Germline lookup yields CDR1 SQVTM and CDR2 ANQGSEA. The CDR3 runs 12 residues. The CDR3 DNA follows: TGCAGCGCCCGACAGACTAACACTGAAGCTTTCTTT. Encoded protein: CSARQTNTEAFF.

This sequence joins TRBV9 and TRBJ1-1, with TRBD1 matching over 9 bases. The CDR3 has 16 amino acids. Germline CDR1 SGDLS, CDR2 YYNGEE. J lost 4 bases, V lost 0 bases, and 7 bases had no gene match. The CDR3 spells CASSVDDRGISTEAFF. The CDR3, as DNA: TGTGCCAGCAGCGTAGATGACAGGGGGATTAGCACTGAAGCTTTCTTT.

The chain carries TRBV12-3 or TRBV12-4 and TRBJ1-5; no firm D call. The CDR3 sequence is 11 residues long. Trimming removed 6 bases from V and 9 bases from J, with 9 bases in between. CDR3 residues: CASSAGGPQHF. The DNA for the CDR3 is TGTGCCAGCAGCGCCGGTGGGCCCCAGCATTTT.

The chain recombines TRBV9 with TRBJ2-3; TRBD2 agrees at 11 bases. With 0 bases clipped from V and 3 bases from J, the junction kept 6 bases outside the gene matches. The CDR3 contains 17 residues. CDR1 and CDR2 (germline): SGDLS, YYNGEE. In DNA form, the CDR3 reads TGTGCCAGCAGCGTAGCGAGCCTAGCGGGGGGAACAGATACGCAGTATTTT. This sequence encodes CASSVASLAGGTDTQYF.

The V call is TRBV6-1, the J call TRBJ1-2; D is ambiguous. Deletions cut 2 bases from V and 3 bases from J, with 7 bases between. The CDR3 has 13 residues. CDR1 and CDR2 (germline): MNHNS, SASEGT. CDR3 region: CASSEPPYYGYTF. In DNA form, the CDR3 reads TGTGCCAGCAGTGAACCTCCTTACTATGGCTACACCTTC.

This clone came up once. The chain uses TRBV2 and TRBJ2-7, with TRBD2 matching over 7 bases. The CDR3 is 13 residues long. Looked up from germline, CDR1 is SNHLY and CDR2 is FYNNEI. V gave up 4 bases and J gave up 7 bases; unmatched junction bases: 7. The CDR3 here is CASSVRGVGEQYF. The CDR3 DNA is TGTGCCAGCAGTGTACGGGGGGTTGGAGAGCAGTACTTC.

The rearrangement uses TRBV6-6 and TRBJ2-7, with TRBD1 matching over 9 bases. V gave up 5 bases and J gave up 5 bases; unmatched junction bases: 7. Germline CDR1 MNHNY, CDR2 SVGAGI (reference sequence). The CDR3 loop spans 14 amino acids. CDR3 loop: CASSHRDRVHEQYF. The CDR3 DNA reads TGTGCCAGCAGTCACCGGGACAGGGTCCACGAGCAGTACTTC.

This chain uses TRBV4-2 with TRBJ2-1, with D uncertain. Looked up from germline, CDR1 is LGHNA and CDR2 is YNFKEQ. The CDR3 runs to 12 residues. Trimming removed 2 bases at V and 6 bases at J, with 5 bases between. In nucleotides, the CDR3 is TGTGCCAGCAGCCAAAATGCCAATGAGCAGTTCTTC. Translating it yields CASSQNANEQFF.

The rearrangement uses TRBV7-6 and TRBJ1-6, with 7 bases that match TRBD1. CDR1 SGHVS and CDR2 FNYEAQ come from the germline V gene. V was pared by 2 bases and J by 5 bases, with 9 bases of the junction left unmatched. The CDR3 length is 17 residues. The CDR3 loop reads CASSLRSRGGNNSPLHF. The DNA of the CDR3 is TGTGCCAGCAGCTTACGTAGTCGAGGGGGCAATAATTCACCCCTCCACTTT.